What follows describes a single T cell receptor (beta chain). This specimen belongs to a study of blood T cell repertoires in COVID-19. Whole-study context: Sites in the United States, Italy and Spain provided acute and convalescent COVID-19 samples. T cells, B-cell-depleted T cells, or PBMCs provided the cDNA or gDNA that served as material.

J lost 8 bases, V lost 3 bases, and 6 bases had no gene match. From germline, CDR1 is LNHDA and CDR2 SQIVND (reference sequence). The CDR3 extends over 15 amino acids. Study members were between about 18 and 95 years old and lived in some 22 US regions. Original handling: For nucleated cells, counts were estimated from reference gene primer amplification. Sequenced by immunoSEQ multiplex PCR; TCRdb stores in-frame clones only, minus some. D and trimming come from the DNA, and the V and J calls and clone size come from that table. This table has approximately 300,000 clones, roughly 85% appearing once.

The clonotype originates from a young woman who had recovered from COVID-19. This chain joins TRBV19 and TRBJ2-2; 10 nucleotides agree with TRBD1. The sample was PBMCs or T cells enriched from blood (not recorded which). The CDR3 is CASSIGTGALGELFF. Written as DNA, the CDR3 is TGTGCCAGTAGTATCGGGACAGGGGCGCTGGGGGAGCTGTTTTTT.